This entry is about one T cell receptor (beta chain). The antigen is unknown. CDR3 length: 14 residues. Deletions cut 0 bases from V and 4 bases from J, with 10 bases between. Germline V lookup: CDR1 SGHRS, CDR2 YFSETQ. Primers: 60 Vbeta forward and 13 Jbeta reverse. Produced via immunoSEQ multiplex PCR; TCRdb's table is partial and in-frame only. The sample shows some 150,000 clones, 60% to 85% of them seen only once. These data originate in a study of cytomegalovirus exposure and HLA in healthy donors. Study-wide points: Sequencing likely caused a cluster of highly shared sequence variants.

Material for sequencing was PBMCs. The clonotype originates from a female donor in good health and CMV-seropositive. The chain is built from TRBV5-1 and TRBJ1-2; D is ambiguous. The CDR3: CASSLGGLSYGYTF. DNA for the CDR3: TGCGCCAGCAGCTTGGGTGGACTGAGCTATGGCTACACCTTC. The full variable domain, rest sourced from reference TRBV5-1 and TRBJ1-2, is KAGVTQTPRYLIKTRGQQVTLSCSPISGHRSVSWYQQTPGQGLQFLFEYFSETQRNKGNFPGRFSGRQFSNSRSEMNVSTLELGDSALYLCASSLGGLSYGYTFGSGTRLTVV.